This T cell receptor beta chain was recovered during a study of T cells expressing NK-cell markers. Whole-study context: HCMV serostatus: seven of eight sequenced donors positive, one negative. Findings and limits, study-wide: HCMV specificity of the expanded NKG2C+ T cell clones stayed unclear. Dominant NKG2C+ clonotypes accounted for about 1.0-8% of CD8+ T cells in six or seven donors.

With regard to this clonotype: The antigen is undetermined.

Germline lookup yields CDR1 KGHDR and CDR2 SFDVKD. The CDR3 totals 13 residues. What made the TCR beta cDNA was 5'RACE template switching with UMIs. For each CDR3 protein, TCRdb gives one entry from its re-call of the 5' RACE reads, without DNA. The ten top clones account for over 1.1%, within a sample of approximately 440,000 distinct CDR3 sequences. The sample taken for sequencing was blood T cells: a sorted CD56 or NKG2C T cell subset, CD4+ or CD8+ T cells, or bulk PBMC T cells (not recorded which). This clonotype was obtained from a woman aged 50 to 60 in good health. The chain links TRBV24-1 to TRBJ2-2; TCRdb designates TRBD1, a call that cannot be tested without DNA. The CDR3 loop reads CATNLGGTGELFF.